These T cell receptor beta chains were read from a single sample in a study of blood T cells in healthy people across ages. TCRdb fed the 5' RACE reads into MiXCR, producing one record per CDR3 protein. The data contain under 1 million distinct CDR3 sequences, under 45% of them seen just once; the ten biggest clones take up roughly 19%. Sequencing input: blood. The receptors originated from a man between 60 and 75 years old in good health. The CDR3 runs from the conserved cysteine through the conserved F or W.

j_call v_call cdr3_aa
TRBJ2-1 TRBV18 CASSPPARAYNEQFF
TRBJ1-1 TRBV4-3 CASRPGKLNTEAFF
TRBJ2-3 TRBV29-1 CSGRGGSTDTQYF
TRBJ1-1 TRBV5-6 CASSWGQGGSKAFF
TRBJ1-5 TRBV7-2 CASSPRDGQGLGRAQHF
TRBJ2-5 TRBV7-3 CASSSTGGQGETQYF
TRBJ1-2 TRBV25-1 CASSEWGRVRGYTF
TRBJ2-3 TRBV4-3 CASSQTSGGLGTDTQYF
TRBJ1-1 TRBV20-1 CSARQTGTTEAFF
TRBJ2-3 TRBV10-3 CAISAEYTQYF
TRBJ1-6 TRBV20-1 CSASRDVGSPLHF
TRBJ2-5 TRBV5-1 CASSLGQGASETQYF
. TRBV6-6 CASNPGTEGTQYF
TRBJ2-5 TRBV6-5 CASTRLAGGRGETQYF
TRBJ1-3 TRBV7-2 CASSLKTTGNTIYF
TRBJ2-1 TRBV24-1 CATSDGLAGAYNEQFF
TRBJ2-7 TRBV5-1 CASSSAGGSYEQYF
TRBJ2-5 TRBV9 CASSVDLEETQYF
TRBJ2-7 TRBV9 CASSVAASGEPWAQYF
TRBJ2-3 TRBV6-5 CASSGQLADTQYF
TRBJ1-4 TRBV25-1 CASSESGRGSEKLFF
TRBJ2-7 TRBV7-2 CASSPPGTGGPSYEQYF
. TRBV7-2 CASSLLAGLSSYNEQYF
TRBJ1-5 TRBV12-3/TRBV12-4 CASSLGQDRNQPQHF
. TRBV7-2 CASSLVRASYNEQYF
TRBJ2-3 TRBV12-5 CASGLKRGDTQYF
. TRBV3-1 CASRKAGGSNEQYF
TRBJ1-1 TRBV6-6 CASSLLQGSGTEAFF
TRBJ2-7 TRBV4-3 CASSQDHPYEQYF
TRBJ2-1 TRBV20-1 CSAMRSYNEQFF
TRBJ2-3 TRBV28 CASSFSLAGGTDTQYF
TRBJ2-1 TRBV3-1 CASSQDRALRPQFF
TRBJ2-3 TRBV29-1 CSVDSDTQYF
TRBJ2-6 TRBV7-9 CASSLDRGLANVLTF
TRBJ2-5 TRBV6-2/TRBV6-3 CASNRLAGRYNEQYF
TRBJ2-1 TRBV20-1 CSARDSGLASNEQFF
TRBJ2-7 TRBV29-1 CSVVVGWDEQYF
TRBJ2-7 TRBV5-5 CASSLQQGAIEQYF
TRBJ2-2 TRBV5-1 CASSSSGVLNTGELFF
. TRBV20-1 CSARARERYEQYF
TRBJ2-4 TRBV6-6 CASSHGTGLWNIQYF
TRBJ2-7 TRBV6-6 CASSYSRGLKNYEQYF
TRBJ2-1 TRBV12-5 CASGLTGVVNNEQFF
TRBJ2-7 TRBV14 CASSHSLGGEQYF
TRBJ2-5 TRBV24-1 CATSGGPQETQYF
TRBJ2-2 TRBV15 CATSREGDRATGELFF
TRBJ2-7 TRBV3-1 CVSSQGMSSYEQYF
TRBJ2-2 TRBV6-2/TRBV6-3 CASSYKGTGELFF
TRBJ2-5 TRBV4-1 CASSPRENSQETQYF
TRBJ1-1 TRBV20-1 CSARTGWPEAFF
TRBJ1-4 TRBV14 CASSQDRLMLFF
TRBJ2-7 TRBV5-1 CASSPSGTVTYEQYF
TRBJ1-6 TRBV7-8 CASSSAGQGAYNSPLHF